A selection of T cell receptor beta chains follows, all from one sample in a study of CD8+CD57+ T cells in acquired aplastic anemia. TCRdb re-derived calls from the reads in MiXCR, one entry per CDR3 protein. The data contain about 20,000 distinct CDR3 sequences, 40% of them singletons. Source material: CD8+CD57+ T cells sorted from PBMCs. The receptors were sampled from a human donor with aplastic anemia. Both conserved end residues are part of each CDR3. The order of the fields is D gene, V gene, J gene, clone size, CDR3 DNA, CDR3 protein. D genes are given only for firm matches. Some rows mark clone size as missing; the rest say once, few, many or name a class of expanded clone.

NA	TRBV29-1	TRBJ2-3	NA	TGCAGCGTTGAAGATCAGGCTAGGCGGACAGATACGCAGTATTTT	CSVEDQARRTDTQYF
TRBD2	TRBV19	TRBJ2-1	few	TGTGCCAGTAGTATCGCTAGCGGGGTGTACAATGAGCAGTTCTTC	CASSIASGVYNEQFF
NA	TRBV12-3/TRBV12-4	TRBJ2-2	NA	TGTGCCGTGCCAGGGGCCACCGGGGAGCTGTTTTTT	CAVPGATGELFF
NA	TRBV18	TRBJ1-1	NA	TGTGCCAGCTCACCACCTAAGGGCCTGGGGGCCACTGAAGCTTTCTTT	CASSPPKGLGATEAFF
NA	TRBV6-1	TRBJ2-3	NA	TGTGCCAGCAATATGAGAGACACAGATACGCAGTATTTT	CASNMRDTDTQYF
NA	TRBV19	TRBJ2-2	many	TGTGCCAGTAGGCCCCCGGGACTGCGGGGGAACACCGGGGAGCTGTTTTTT	CASRPPGLRGNTGELFF
NA	TRBV5-6	TRBJ2-5	NA	TGTGCCAGCAGCTCAGGACCGGGTACGGAGACCCAGTACTTC	CASSSGPGTETQYF
TRBD2	TRBV24-1	TRBJ2-1	NA	TGTGCCACCAGTGTGGGGACTAGCGGGAGGATCTACAATGAGCAGTTCTTC	CATSVGTSGRIYNEQFF
NA	TRBV6-5	TRBJ1-1	NA	TGTGCCAGCAGTTACTCCCGGACAGTCATGAACACTGAAGCTTTCTTT	CASSYSRTVMNTEAFF
TRBD2	TRBV20-1	TRBJ2-1	NA	TGCAGTGTTTATCCTAGCGGGAGTAACAATGAGCAGTTCTTC	CSVYPSGSNNEQFF